This T cell receptor beta chain was sequenced for a study of blood T cell repertoires in COVID-19. Study as a whole: COVID-19 samples collected from the United States, Italy and Spain covered acute and convalescent phases.

Repertoires were generated with immunoSEQ multiplex PCR, while TCRdb's copy carries only in-frame clones and drops some. Seen here are 200,000 to 300,000 clones, 83% observed once, and the top ten hold less than 6.5%. The clonotype was recovered from a human donor in a cohort sampled during active COVID-19. Sequencing input: peripheral blood.

The CDR3 DNA sequence: TGTGCCAGCAGCTTAGCGGGGGCCCATACGCAGTATTTT. Translated: CASSLAGAHTQYF. V usage is TRBV7-9 and J usage is TRBJ2-3, with TRBD1 as a possible D gene (6 bases). V was cut by 0 bases and J by 7 bases, with 8 bases left in between. Per the germline V gene, CDR1 is SEHNR and CDR2 is FQNEAQ (reference sequence). This CDR3 is built from 13 residues.